This T cell receptor (beta chain) derives from a study of CD8 T cells in ankylosing spondylitis. Overall study findings and caveats: Disease-linked clones, CD8+, were relatively rare in peripheral blood. Prior literature has documented some motif variants in synovial fluid and blood from reactive arthritis. Seemingly distinctive of ankylosing spondylitis blood was a TCR beta motif formed by eight highly homologous variants. Clones tied to disease were said to be significantly enriched in matched ankylosing spondylitis synovial fluid.

MiXCR, applied by TCRdb to the 5' RACE reads, yields one record per CDR3 protein. The sample consists of 150,000 or so distinct CDR3 sequences, about 32% of them appearing once. This clonotype was recorded many times. Its antigen is not known. The CDR3 has 15 amino acids. Germline V CDR1 and CDR2: SGHTA, FQGTGA. With 2 bases removed from V and 0 bases from J, the gap between germline ends came to 10 bases. The receptor was isolated from a male donor with ankylosing spondylitis. V is TRBV7-3 and J is TRBJ1-1, with D uncertain. Material: synovial fluid, either unsorted or a sorted T cell fraction (not recorded which). The DNA of the CDR3 is TGTGCCAGCAGCTTAGCGCCGACATTGAACACTGAAGCTTTCTTT. Translation: CASSLAPTLNTEAFF.